These T cell receptor beta chains were read from a single sample in a study of early T cells in non-severe SARS-CoV-2 infection. TCRdb re-called the 5' RACE reads with MiXCR, one entry per CDR3 protein. Here the sample spans under 70,000 distinct CDR3 sequences, under 14% being singletons. The sequenced sample consisted of whole blood. The receptors stem from an adult who was a healthcare worker with PCR-confirmed SARS-CoV-2 infection or an uninfected control (not recorded which). CDR3s include the opening cysteine and the closing phenylalanine or tryptophan. Fields, in order: J gene, V gene, D gene, clone size, CDR3 protein, CDR3 DNA. A D gene is named only where the DNA matches it firmly. Size is stated for part of the rows, as once, few or many counts, or as a class when the clone is expanded.

TRBJ2-7	TRBV27	TRBD2	many	CASSFRAPGGVHEQYF	TGTGCCAGCAGTTTCCGCGCCCCGGGGGGTGTCCACGAGCAGTACTTC
TRBJ2-2	TRBV5-1	NA	many	CASSPQGPGELFF	TGCGCCAGCAGCCCCCAGGGACCCGGGGAGCTGTTTTTT
TRBJ1-1	TRBV7-9	NA	many	CASSLGGGDTEAFF	TGTGCCAGCAGCTTAGGAGGGGGAGACACTGAAGCTTTCTTT
TRBJ1-3	TRBV5-4	NA	many	CASSLGHGGFLSGNTIYF	TGTGCCAGCAGCTTGGGACATGGCGGGTTTTTAAGTGGAAACACCATATATTTT
TRBJ2-7	TRBV4-1	TRBD2	NA	CASSQGLAEEQYF	TGCGCCAGCAGCCAGGGCCTAGCGGAGGAGCAGTACTTC
TRBJ2-2	TRBV27	NA	NA	CASSPGAGELFF	TGTGCCAGCAGTCCGGGGGCCGGGGAGCTGTTTTTT
TRBJ2-7	TRBV29-1	TRBD1	few	CSVGRGTGANEQYF	TGCAGCGTTGGTAGGGGGACAGGGGCAAACGAGCAGTACTTC
TRBJ1-2	TRBV19	NA	many	CASSISPGVVGVAGYTF	TGTGCCAGTAGTATTTCTCCAGGAGTGGTAGGTGTCGCTGGCTACACCTTC
TRBJ2-7	TRBV5-1	NA	few	CASRLGQGFEEQYF	TGCGCCAGCAGGTTGGGGCAGGGGTTTGAAGAGCAGTACTTC
TRBJ2-3	TRBV11-2	TRBD2	many	CASSLRTSGRDTQYF	TGTGCCAGCAGCCTACGTACTAGCGGGAGAGATACGCAGTATTTT
TRBJ2-2	TRBV12-3/TRBV12-4	NA	many	CASSFEGANGELFF	TGTGCCAGCAGTTTTGAGGGAGCGAACGGGGAGCTGTTTTTT
TRBJ2-3	TRBV29-1	NA	many	CSGREYTDTQYF	TGCAGCGGCCGGGAATACACAGATACGCAGTATTTT
TRBJ2-1	TRBV12-3/TRBV12-4	NA	NA	CASKPGSRSSYNEQFF	TGTGCCAGCAAGCCGGGGTCCCGGTCCTCCTACAATGAGCAGTTCTTC
TRBJ1-1	TRBV13	TRBD1	few	CANSGAAAGGTEAFF	TGTGCCAACTCGGGAGCGGCCGCAGGGGGCACTGAAGCTTTCTTT
TRBJ2-3	TRBV5-5	NA	many	CASRPGTPTDTQYF	TGTGCCAGCAGGCCCGGGACCCCCACAGATACGCAGTATTTT
TRBJ1-6	TRBV18	TRBD1	NA	CASSPTLAGGESPLHF	TGTGCCAGCTCACCAACTCTCGCAGGGGGCGAATCACCCCTCCACTTT
TRBJ2-1	TRBV6-6	NA	many	CASSPSPGLEENEQFF	TGTGCCAGCAGTCCCTCTCCGGGACTCGAGGAAAATGAGCAGTTCTTC
TRBJ2-7	TRBV30	TRBD1	many	CAWSVLGQGFEQYF	TGTGCCTGGAGTGTACTGGGACAGGGGTTCGAGCAGTACTTC
TRBJ1-4	TRBV5-1	NA	many	CASSLSGRDEKLFF	TGCGCCAGCAGCTTGAGTGGTCGGGACGAAAAACTGTTTTTT
TRBJ1-1	TRBV11-3	NA	many	CASSLGAAEAFF	TGTGCCAGCAGCTTAGGGGCGGCTGAAGCTTTCTTT
TRBJ2-1	TRBV20-1	NA	few	CSARALLASYNEQFF	TGCAGTGCTAGAGCTCTACTAGCCAGTTACAATGAGCAGTTCTTC
TRBJ1-3	TRBV12-3/TRBV12-4	TRBD1	many	CASSLRGQGSGNTIYF	TGTGCCAGCAGTTTAAGGGGACAGGGCTCTGGAAACACCATATATTTT
TRBJ1-1	TRBV5-6	NA	many	CASRLLTGRTTEAFF	TGTGCCAGCAGGCTTCTGACTGGGAGGACCACTGAAGCTTTCTTT
TRBJ2-7	TRBV12-3/TRBV12-4	NA	few	CASSLHTANTYEQYF	TGTGCCAGCAGTTTACATACAGCCAATACCTACGAGCAGTACTTC
TRBJ1-1	TRBV7-9	NA	many	CASSLSGRLSRNTEAFF	TGTGCCAGCAGCTTAAGTGGCAGGTTATCCCGGAACACTGAAGCTTTCTTT
TRBJ2-7	TRBV7-8	NA	NA	CASSTHSGLDYEQYF	TGTGCCAGCAGCACCCATAGCGGATTAGACTACGAGCAGTACTTC
TRBJ2-3	TRBV7-8	TRBD2	NA	CASSLAPSGGAHWGTDTQYF	TGTGCCAGCAGCCTGGCTCCTAGCGGGGGGGCCCACTGGGGAACAGATACGCAGTATTTT
TRBJ2-1	TRBV7-9	TRBD1	many	CASSLRDRGHEQFF	TGTGCCAGCAGCTTAAGGGACAGGGGTCATGAGCAGTTCTTC
TRBJ2-3	TRBV30	TRBD2	NA	CAWRLAGARDTQYF	TGTGCCTGGCGACTAGCGGGAGCCAGGGATACGCAGTATTTT
TRBJ2-3	TRBV4-1	TRBD1	many	CASSQSTGTGLGDTQYF	TGCGCCAGCAGCCAGTCGACCGGGACAGGGTTAGGAGATACGCAGTATTTT
TRBJ2-7	TRBV18	TRBD1	many	CASSSTGAPYEQYF	TGTGCCAGCTCATCGACAGGGGCCCCCTACGAGCAGTACTTC
TRBJ2-1	TRBV19	TRBD2	many	CASRKSGSSYNEQFF	TGTGCCAGTAGAAAGAGCGGGAGTTCCTACAATGAGCAGTTCTTC
TRBJ2-3	TRBV5-4	NA	few	CASTPEASDTQYF	TGTGCCAGCACCCCCGAAGCGTCAGATACGCAGTATTTT
TRBJ2-7	TRBV7-3	TRBD1	many	CASSPTGGHEQYF	TGTGCCAGCAGCCCGACAGGGGGCCACGAGCAGTACTTC
TRBJ2-1	TRBV10-3	NA	many	CAISVASSLDYEQFF	TGTGCCATCAGTGTTGCCAGCTCTTTAGACTATGAGCAGTTCTTC
TRBJ2-7	TRBV5-1	TRBD1	many	CASAPGTGTDEQYF	TGCGCCAGCGCCCCCGGGACAGGGACTGACGAGCAGTACTTC
TRBJ2-2	TRBV7-6	NA	many	CASSLALTVNTGELFF	TGTGCCAGCAGCTTAGCGCTCACAGTGAACACCGGGGAGCTGTTTTTT
TRBJ2-7	TRBV12-5	TRBD2	NA	CASSGGLAGTYEQYF	TGTGCTAGTAGTGGAGGACTAGCGGGAACGTACGAGCAGTACTTC
TRBJ1-5	TRBV12-3/TRBV12-4	NA	many	CASSLGEYQPQHF	TGTGCCAGCAGTTTAGGGGAGTACCAGCCCCAGCATTTT
TRBJ2-3	TRBV28	NA	NA	CASSFRLGSPEMDTQYF	TGTGCCAGCAGTTTTAGATTAGGCTCACCCGAAATGGATACGCAGTATTTT
TRBJ1-4	TRBV20-1	NA	many	CSASSRDEKLFF	TGCAGTGCTAGTTCGAGAGATGAAAAACTGTTTTTT
TRBJ1-1	TRBV29-1	NA	many	CSVGSISATEAFF	TGCAGCGTTGGATCCATTAGCGCCACTGAAGCTTTCTTT
TRBJ1-6	TRBV7-2	NA	many	CASSLVADNSPLHF	TGTGCCAGCAGCTTAGTGGCAGATAATTCACCCCTCCACTTT
TRBJ2-7	TRBV7-9	TRBD2	NA	CASSRVAGGVGDEQYF	TGTGCCAGCAGTCGGGTAGCGGGAGGCGTGGGAGACGAGCAGTACTTC
TRBJ2-7	TRBV4-1	TRBD1	many	CASSINGQGQNEQYF	TGCGCCAGCAGCATCAACGGACAGGGCCAAAACGAGCAGTACTTC
TRBJ2-4	TRBV11-2	NA	many	CASSHGPGQNIQYF	TGTGCCAGCAGCCACGGACCCGGTCAAAACATTCAGTACTTC
TRBJ2-2	TRBV7-9	TRBD2	few	CASSFPRGGDPNTGELFF	TGTGCCAGCAGCTTCCCCCGGGGAGGGGACCCGAACACCGGGGAGCTGTTTTTT
TRBJ2-3	TRBV7-2	NA	few	CASSGGRGSVADTQYF	TGTGCCAGCAGCGGAGGAAGGGGATCGGTCGCAGATACGCAGTATTTT
TRBJ1-5	TRBV20-1	NA	many	CSARPQRGSNQPQHF	TGCAGTGCTAGACCCCAAAGGGGTAGCAATCAGCCCCAGCATTTT
TRBJ2-7	TRBV2	NA	many	CASSAGTGPYEQYF	TGTGCCAGCAGTGCCGGGACTGGGCCCTACGAGCAGTACTTC
TRBJ2-3	TRBV20-1	TRBD2	NA	CSAEGGSTDTQYF	TGCAGTGCCGAGGGAGGGAGCACAGATACGCAGTATTTT
TRBJ2-1	TRBV7-9	NA	NA	CASSPRQHNEQFF	TGTGCCAGCAGCCCGAGACAGCACAATGAGCAGTTCTTC